This record looks at one TCR beta chain sequence and its context. There is no known antigen for this receptor. One base away there is no much larger clone; base qualities are not given. The data are from a study of blood T cell repertoires in COVID-19 (dated by TCRdb to about 2020). Turning to the overall study: The collaborator samples originated in the United States, Italy and Spain and spanned the acute and convalescent phases of COVID-19. The material from the prospective study consisted of cDNA or gDNA derived from T cells, B-cell-depleted T cells, or PBMCs. Deeply sampled blood TCRbeta repertoires from subjects exposed to, actively infected with, or recovered from COVID-19 were included in the dataset. The repertoires were made available in a free public database intended to serve as a resource for research on the immune response to SARS-CoV-2. Samples came from the ongoing ImmuneRACE study (first 160 participants) plus 1,254 subjects from 6 global collaborators. Sample metadata almost always included a de-identified subject ID, COVID-19 status, age in years and sex. HLA class I and class II types, where available, came from metadata supplied by the sample provider rather than from assay-based typing.

Study-level results and caveats: How much clinical and demographic metadata was included differed by source and by participant, and the metadata was provided uncurated.

The germline V gene sets CDR1 to MNHNS and CDR2 to SASEGT. The CDR3 contains 15 residues, cysteine and phenylalanine counted. Only CDR3 DNA is held: 45 bases, read in frame from base 1. The junction shows trimming of 10 bases on V and 2 bases on J, and the gene matches do not reach 10 bases of it. TCRbeta CDR3 regions were amplified from genomic DNA by means of the immunoSEQ Assay, a bias-controlled multiplex PCR. The study's own analysis went as follows. Within the assay, amplification of reference gene primers was used to estimate how many nucleated cells each sample contained. To quantify the absolute abundance of each unique TCRbeta CDR3 rearrangement, sequence reads were collapsed and filtered. For each sample, productive Simpson clonality was calculated as the square root of Simpson's diversity index across productive rearrangements. Entries here come from immuneACCESS through TCRdb and include only in-frame sequences with V and J called. Some clones fail to appear in such tables; in the studies checked, an unresolved V gene covers under half of the shortfall, and the cause of the remainder is unknown. The DNA was the basis for D and trimming; V, J and clone size are from that table. For this sample there are around 180,000 clones; roughly nine tenths appear just once. Roughly 2.2% of the sample lies in the top ten.

Each collaborating institution followed its own protocols to collect whole blood in K2EDTA tubes. For TCRbeta analysis, collaborators shipped samples as frozen whole blood, isolated PBMCs, or DNA extracted from either of those sample types. The sequence was obtained from a man in his 70s with active or convalescent COVID-19. The specimen was peripheral blood. Recombination joined TRBV6-1 with TRBJ1-5; 8 of the junction bases match TRBD1. The sequenced DNA: TGTGCCACGGGTCCAGGGGGCGAGGGCAATCAGCCCCAGCATTTT. This encodes CATGPGGEGNQPQHF.